The table lists the clone carrying this T cell receptor (beta chain) with a count of one. This sample was taken from a study of T cell changes during pregnancy in multiple sclerosis. The method was immunoSEQ multiplex PCR; TCRdb's version includes in-frame clones alone and lacks a portion of them. The sample shows approximately 98,000 clones, about 90% of them seen only once. This clonotype was obtained from a female donor in good health, enrolled as a control in a pregnancy study. The starting material was peripheral blood, obtained after pregnancy.

The CDR3 DNA follows: TGTGCCAGCAGCCAAGTCACGGACAGGGGATCGGGTGAAGCTTTCTTT. As protein: CASSQVTDRGSGEAFF. The chain uses TRBV4-2 and TRBJ1-1, with 9 nucleotides matching TRBD1. The V and J ends lost 1 base and 7 bases, in that order; junction bases with no gene match: 10. The CDR3 covers 16 residues. Germline assignment: CDR1 LGHNA and CDR2 YNFKEQ.